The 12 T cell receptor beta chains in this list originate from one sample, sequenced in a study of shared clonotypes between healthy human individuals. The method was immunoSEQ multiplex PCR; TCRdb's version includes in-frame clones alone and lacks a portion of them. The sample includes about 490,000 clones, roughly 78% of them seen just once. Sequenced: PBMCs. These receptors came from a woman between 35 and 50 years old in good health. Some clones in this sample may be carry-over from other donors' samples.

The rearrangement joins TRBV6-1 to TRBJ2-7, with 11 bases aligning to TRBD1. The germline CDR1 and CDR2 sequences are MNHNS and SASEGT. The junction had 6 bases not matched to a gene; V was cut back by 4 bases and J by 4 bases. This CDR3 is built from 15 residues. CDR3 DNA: TGTGCCAGCAGTGGAAGGACAGGGGGCACGTACGAGCAGTACTTC. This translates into CASSGRTGGTYEQYF.

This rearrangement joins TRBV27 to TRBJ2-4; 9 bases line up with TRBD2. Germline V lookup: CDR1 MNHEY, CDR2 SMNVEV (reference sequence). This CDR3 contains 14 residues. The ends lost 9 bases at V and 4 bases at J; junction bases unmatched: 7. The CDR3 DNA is TGTGCCAGGCTTAAGCGGGAGGCAAAAAACATTCAGTACTTC. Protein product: CARLKREAKNIQYF.

CDR3 DNA: TGTGCCAGCTCACCTCTAGAAAGCTCCTACGAGCAGTACTTC. It translates to CASSPLESSYEQYF. The chain joins TRBV18 to TRBJ2-7; D not certain. Trimming took 3 bases from V and 0 from J, leaving 9 bases between them. CDR3 length: 14 amino acids. The germline gives CDR1 KGHSH, CDR2 LQKENI.

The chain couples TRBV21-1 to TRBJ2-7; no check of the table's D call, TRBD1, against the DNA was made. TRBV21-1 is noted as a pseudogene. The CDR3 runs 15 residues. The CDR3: CASSKLGQTIYEQYF. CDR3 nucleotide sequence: TGTGCCAGCAGCAAACTGGGACAGACCATCTACGAGCAGTACTTC.

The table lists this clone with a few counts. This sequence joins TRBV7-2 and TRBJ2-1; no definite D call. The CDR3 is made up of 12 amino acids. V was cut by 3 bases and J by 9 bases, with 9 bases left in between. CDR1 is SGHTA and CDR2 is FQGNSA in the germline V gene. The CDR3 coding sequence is TGTGCCAGCAGCTTTTACGTGGGTGAGCAGTTCTTC. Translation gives CASSFYVGEQFF.

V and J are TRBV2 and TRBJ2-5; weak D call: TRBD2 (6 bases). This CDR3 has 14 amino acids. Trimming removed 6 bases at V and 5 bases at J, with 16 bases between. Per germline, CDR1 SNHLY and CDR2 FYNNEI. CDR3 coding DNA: TGTGCCAGCAGGGCAGGCGGGATTGGGGAGACCCAGTACTTC. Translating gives CASRAGGIGETQYF.

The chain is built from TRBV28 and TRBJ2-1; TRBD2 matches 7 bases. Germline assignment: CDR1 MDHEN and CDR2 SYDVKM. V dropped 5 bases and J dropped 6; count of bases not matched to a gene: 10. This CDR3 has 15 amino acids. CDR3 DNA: TGTGCCAGCAGTCTTTGGACTAGTAGGGCCAATGAGCAGTTCTTC. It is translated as CASSLWTSRANEQFF. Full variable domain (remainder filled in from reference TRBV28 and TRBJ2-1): DVKVTQSSRYLVKRTGEKVFLECVQDMDHENMFWYRQDPGLGLRLIYFSYDVKMKEKGDIPEGYSVSREKKERFSLILESASTNQTSMYLCASSLWTSRANEQFFGPGTRLTVL.

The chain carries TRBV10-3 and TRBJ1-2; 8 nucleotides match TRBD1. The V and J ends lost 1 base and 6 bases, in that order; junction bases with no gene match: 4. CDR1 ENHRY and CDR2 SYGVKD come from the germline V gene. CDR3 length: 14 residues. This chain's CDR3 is CAISELDRANGYTF. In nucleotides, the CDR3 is TGTGCCATCAGTGAGTTGGACAGGGCCAATGGCTACACCTTC.

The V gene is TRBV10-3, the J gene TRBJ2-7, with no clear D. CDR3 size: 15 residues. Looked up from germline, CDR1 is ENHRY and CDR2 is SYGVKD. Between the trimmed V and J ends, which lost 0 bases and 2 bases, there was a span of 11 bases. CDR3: CAISESTLRPYEQYF. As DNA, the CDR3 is TGTGCCATCAGTGAGTCGACTCTTAGGCCCTACGAGCAGTACTTC.

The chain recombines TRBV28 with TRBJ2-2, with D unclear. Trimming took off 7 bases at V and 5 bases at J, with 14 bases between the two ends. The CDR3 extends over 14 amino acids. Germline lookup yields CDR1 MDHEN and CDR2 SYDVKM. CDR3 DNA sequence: TGTGCCAGCACCCTGAATTTGCGGACCGGGGAGCTGTTTTTT. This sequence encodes CASTLNLRTGELFF.

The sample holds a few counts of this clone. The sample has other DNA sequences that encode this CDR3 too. DNA for the CDR3: TGCAGCGTGGGGGAACAAGAGACCCAGTACTTC. Protein product: CSVGEQETQYF. The rearrangement links TRBV29-1 to TRBJ2-5; D assignment may be TRBD1 or TRBD2 (5 bases each). V shed 6 bases and J shed 2 bases, with 7 bases lying between them. CDR1 SQVTM and CDR2 ANQGSEA come from the germline V gene. This CDR3 is 11 amino acids long. The full variable domain, rest sourced from reference TRBV29-1 and TRBJ2-5, is SAVISQKPSRDICQRGTSLTIQCQVDSQVTMMFWYRQQPGQSLTLIATANQGSEATYESGFVIDKFPISRPNLTFSTLTVSNMSPEDSSIYLCSVGEQETQYFGPGTRLLVL.

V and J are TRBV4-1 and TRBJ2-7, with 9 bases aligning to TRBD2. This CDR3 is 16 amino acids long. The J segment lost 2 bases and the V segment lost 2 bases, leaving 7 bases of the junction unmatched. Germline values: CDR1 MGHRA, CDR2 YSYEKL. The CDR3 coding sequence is TGCGCCAGCAGCCAACAGACTAGCGGTTACCCCTACGAGCAGTACTTC. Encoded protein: CASSQQTSGYPYEQYF.